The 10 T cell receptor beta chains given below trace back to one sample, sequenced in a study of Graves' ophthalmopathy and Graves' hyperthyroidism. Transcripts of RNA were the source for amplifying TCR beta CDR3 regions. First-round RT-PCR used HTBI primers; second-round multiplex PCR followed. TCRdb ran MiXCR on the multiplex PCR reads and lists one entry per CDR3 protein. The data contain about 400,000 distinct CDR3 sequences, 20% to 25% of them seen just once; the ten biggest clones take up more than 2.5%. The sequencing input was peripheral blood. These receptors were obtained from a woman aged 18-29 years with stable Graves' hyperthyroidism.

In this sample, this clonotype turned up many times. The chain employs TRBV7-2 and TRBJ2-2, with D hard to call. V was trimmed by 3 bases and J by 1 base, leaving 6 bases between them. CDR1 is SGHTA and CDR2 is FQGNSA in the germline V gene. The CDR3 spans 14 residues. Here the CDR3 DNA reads TGTGCCAGCAGCTTTTCCGTGAACACCGGGGAGCTGTTTTTT. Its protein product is CASSFSVNTGELFF. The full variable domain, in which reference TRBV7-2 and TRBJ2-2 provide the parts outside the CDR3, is GAGVSQSPSNKVTEKGKDVELRCDPISGHTALYWYRQSLGQGLEFLIYFQGNSAPDKSGLPSDRFSAERTGGSVSTLTIQRTQQEDSAVYLCASSFSVNTGELFFGEGSRLTVL.

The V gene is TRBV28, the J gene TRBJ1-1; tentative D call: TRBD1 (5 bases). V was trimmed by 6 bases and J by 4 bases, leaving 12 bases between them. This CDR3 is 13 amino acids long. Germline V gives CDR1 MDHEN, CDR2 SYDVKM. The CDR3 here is CASSLTRVTEAFF. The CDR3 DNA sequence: TGTGCCAGCAGCCTTACCAGGGTCACTGAAGCTTTCTTT. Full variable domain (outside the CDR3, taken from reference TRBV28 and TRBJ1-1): DVKVTQSSRYLVKRTGEKVFLECVQDMDHENMFWYRQDPGLGLRLIYFSYDVKMKEKGDIPEGYSVSREKKERFSLILESASTNQTSMYLCASSLTRVTEAFFGQGTRLTVV.

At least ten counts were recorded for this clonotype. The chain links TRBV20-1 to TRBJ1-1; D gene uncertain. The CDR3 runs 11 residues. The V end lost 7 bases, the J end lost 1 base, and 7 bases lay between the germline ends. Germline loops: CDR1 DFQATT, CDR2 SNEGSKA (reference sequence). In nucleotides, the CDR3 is TGCAGTGTAATGGGGAACACTGAAGCTTTCTTT. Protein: CSVMGNTEAFF.

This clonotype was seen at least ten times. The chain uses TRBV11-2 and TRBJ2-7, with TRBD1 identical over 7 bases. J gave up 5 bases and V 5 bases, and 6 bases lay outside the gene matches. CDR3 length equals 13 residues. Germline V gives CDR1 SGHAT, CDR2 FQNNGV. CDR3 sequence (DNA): TGTGCCAGCAGCGTGGACAGGTTCAACGAGCAGTACTTC. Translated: CASSVDRFNEQYF.

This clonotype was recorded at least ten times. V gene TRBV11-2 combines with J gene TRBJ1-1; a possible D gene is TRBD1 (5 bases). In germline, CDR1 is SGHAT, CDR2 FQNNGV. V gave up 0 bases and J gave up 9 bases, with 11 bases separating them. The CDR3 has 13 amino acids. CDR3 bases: TGTGCCAGCAGCTTAGAGACGGTGGGGCAAGCTTTCTTT. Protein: CASSLETVGQAFF.

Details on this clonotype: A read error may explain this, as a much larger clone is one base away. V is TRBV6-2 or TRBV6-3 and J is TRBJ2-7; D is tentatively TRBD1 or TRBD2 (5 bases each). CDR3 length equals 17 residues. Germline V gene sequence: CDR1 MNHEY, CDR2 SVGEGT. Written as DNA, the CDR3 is TGTGCCAGCAGTTATAAGCGTGGGACGGGTAGCTCCTACGAGCTGTACTTC. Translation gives CASSYKRGTGSSYELYF.

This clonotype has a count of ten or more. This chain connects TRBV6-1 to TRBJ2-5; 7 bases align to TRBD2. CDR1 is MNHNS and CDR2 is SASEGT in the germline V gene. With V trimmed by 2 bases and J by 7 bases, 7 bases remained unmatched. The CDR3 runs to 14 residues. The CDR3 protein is CASSERRERVTQYF. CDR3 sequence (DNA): TGTGCCAGCAGTGAACGGCGGGAGCGGGTGACCCAGTACTTC.

This chain's CDR3 is CASSLGLADPPLETQYF. CDR3 DNA sequence: TGTGCCAGCAGCCTGGGACTAGCGGACCCCCCGTTGGAGACCCAGTACTTC. The chain uses TRBV14 and TRBJ2-5, with 11 bases lining up with TRBD2. In germline, CDR1 is SGHDN, CDR2 FVKESK. The CDR3 has 17 amino acids. V lost 4 bases to trimming and J lost 5 bases; unmatched junction nucleotides: 12.

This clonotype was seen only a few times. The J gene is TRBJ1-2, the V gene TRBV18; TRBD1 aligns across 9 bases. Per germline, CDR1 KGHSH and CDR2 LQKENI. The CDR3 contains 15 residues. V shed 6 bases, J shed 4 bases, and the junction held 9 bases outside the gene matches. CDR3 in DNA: TGTGCCAGCTCTCCCGGGACAGGGAACCTCTATGGCTACACCTTC. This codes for CASSPGTGNLYGYTF.

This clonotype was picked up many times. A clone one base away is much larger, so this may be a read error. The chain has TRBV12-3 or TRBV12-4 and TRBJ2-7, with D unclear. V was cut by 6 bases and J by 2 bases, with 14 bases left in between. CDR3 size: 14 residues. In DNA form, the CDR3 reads TGTGCCAGCAGCCCCGACACTGGACCCTACGAGCAGTACTTC. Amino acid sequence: CASSPDTGPYEQYF.